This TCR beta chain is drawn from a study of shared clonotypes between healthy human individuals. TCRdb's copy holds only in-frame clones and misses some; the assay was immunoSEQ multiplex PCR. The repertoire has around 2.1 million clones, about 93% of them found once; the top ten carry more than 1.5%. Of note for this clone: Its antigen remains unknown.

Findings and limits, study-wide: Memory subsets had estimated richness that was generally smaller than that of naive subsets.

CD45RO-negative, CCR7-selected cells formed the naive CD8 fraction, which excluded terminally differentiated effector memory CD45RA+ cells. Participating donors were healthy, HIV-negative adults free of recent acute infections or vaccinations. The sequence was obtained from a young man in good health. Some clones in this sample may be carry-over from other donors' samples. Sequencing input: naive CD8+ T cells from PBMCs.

CDR3 coding DNA: TGCGCCAGCTCTTTGGGCGGCGAGCAGTACTTC. It codes for CASSLGGEQYF. This chain connects TRBV10-2 to TRBJ2-7; no clear D. Trimming took 8 bases from V and 6 from J, leaving 11 bases between them. CDR1 and CDR2 (germline): WSHSY, SAAADI. This CDR3 spans 11 amino acids.